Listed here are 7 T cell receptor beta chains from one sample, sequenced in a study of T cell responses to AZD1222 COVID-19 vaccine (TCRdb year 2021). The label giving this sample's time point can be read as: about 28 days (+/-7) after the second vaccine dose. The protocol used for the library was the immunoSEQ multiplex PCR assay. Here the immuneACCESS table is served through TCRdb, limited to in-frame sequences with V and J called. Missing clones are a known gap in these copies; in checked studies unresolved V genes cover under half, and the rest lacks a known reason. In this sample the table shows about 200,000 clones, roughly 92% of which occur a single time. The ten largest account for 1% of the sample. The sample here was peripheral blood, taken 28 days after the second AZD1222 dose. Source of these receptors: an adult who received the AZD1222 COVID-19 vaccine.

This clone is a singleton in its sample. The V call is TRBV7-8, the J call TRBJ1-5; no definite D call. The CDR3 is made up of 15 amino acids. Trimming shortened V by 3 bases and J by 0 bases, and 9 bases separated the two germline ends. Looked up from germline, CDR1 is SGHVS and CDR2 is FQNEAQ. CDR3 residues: CASSFGGNSNQPQHF. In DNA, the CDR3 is TGTGCCAGCAGCTTCGGAGGGAATAGCAATCAGCCCCAGCATTTT.

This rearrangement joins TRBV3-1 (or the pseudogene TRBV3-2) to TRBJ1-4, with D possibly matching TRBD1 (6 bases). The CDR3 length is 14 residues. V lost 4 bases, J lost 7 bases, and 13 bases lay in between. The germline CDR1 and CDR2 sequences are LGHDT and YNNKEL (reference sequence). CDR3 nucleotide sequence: TGTGCCAGCAGCCGCCAGGGGAGCGGTGAAAAACTGTTTTTT. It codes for CASSRQGSGEKLFF.

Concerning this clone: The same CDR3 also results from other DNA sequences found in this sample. The DNA of the CDR3 is TGTGCCAGCAGTTACTCTCGAGGAACTGAAGCTTTCTTT. Protein product: CASSYSRGTEAFF. J is TRBJ1-1 and V is TRBV6-5; D not resolved. The CDR3 is 13 amino acids. The V and J ends lost 0 bases and 5 bases respectively, with 7 bases between them. Germline lookup yields CDR1 MNHEY and CDR2 SVGAGI.

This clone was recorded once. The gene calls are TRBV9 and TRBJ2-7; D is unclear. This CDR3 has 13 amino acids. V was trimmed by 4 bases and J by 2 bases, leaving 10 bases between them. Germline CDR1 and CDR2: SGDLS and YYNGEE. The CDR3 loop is CASSPPVAYEQYF. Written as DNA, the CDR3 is TGTGCCAGCAGCCCCCCGGTAGCCTACGAGCAGTACTTC. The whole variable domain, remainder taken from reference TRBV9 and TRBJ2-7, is DSGVTQTPKHLITATGQRVTLRCSPRSGDLSVYWYQQSLDQGLQFLIQYYNGEERAKGNILERFSAQQFPDLHSELNLSSLELGDSALYFCASSPPVAYEQYFGPGTRLTVT.

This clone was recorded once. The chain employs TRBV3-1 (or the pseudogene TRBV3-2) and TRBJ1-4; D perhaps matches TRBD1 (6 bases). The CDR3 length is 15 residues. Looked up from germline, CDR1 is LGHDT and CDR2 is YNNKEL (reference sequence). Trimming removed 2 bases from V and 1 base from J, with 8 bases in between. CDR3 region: CASSQRTETNEKLFF. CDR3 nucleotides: TGTGCCAGCAGCCAACGGACAGAAACTAATGAAAAACTGTTTTTT.

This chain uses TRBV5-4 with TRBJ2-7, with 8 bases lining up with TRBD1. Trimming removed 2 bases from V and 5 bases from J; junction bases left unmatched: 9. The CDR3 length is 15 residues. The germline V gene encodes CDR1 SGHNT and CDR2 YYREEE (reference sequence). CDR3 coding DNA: TGTGCCAGCAGCTTCGGCAGGGGGCGAACCGACGAGCAGTACTTC. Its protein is CASSFGRGRTDEQYF.

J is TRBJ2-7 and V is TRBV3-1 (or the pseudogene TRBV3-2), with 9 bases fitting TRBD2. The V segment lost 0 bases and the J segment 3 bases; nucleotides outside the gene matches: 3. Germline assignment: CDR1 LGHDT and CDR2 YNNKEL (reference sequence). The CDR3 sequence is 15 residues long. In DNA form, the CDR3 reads TGTGCCAGCAGCCAAGACCCTAGCGGGGTCTACGAGCAGTACTTC. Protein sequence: CASSQDPSGVYEQYF.